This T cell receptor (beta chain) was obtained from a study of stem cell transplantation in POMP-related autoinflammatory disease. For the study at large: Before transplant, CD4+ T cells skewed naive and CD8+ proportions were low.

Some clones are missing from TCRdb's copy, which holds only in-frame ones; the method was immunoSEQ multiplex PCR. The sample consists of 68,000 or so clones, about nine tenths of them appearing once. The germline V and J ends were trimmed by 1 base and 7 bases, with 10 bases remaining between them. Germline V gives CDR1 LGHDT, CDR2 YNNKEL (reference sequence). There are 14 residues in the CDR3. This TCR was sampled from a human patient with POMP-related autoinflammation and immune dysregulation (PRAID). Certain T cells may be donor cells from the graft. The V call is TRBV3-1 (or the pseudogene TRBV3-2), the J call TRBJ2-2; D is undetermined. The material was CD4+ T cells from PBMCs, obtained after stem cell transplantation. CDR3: CASSQASWGGELFF. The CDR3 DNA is TGTGCCAGCAGCCAAGCATCATGGGGCGGGGAGCTGTTTTTT.